This TCR beta chain was captured in a study of chemoradiotherapy in HPV16-positive cancers. Assay: immunoSEQ multiplex PCR; the TCRdb copy retains only in-frame clones and omits some. The table lists about 16,000 clones, around 92% of them singletons. The CDR3 totals 13 residues. The V gene lost 4 bases and the J gene lost 3 bases, with 11 bases spanning the gap. The V gene's germline CDR1 is SGHNT and CDR2 YYREEE (reference sequence). Over chemoradiotherapy, repertoires were sampled more than once. The sample consisted of blood, taken from a patient who underwent chemoradiotherapy. This chain uses TRBV5-4 with TRBJ2-7; D uncertain. The sequence was obtained from a human donor with HPV-associated anogenital cancer. As DNA, the CDR3 is TGTGCCAGCAGCCCCCGGACGGACTACGAGCAGTACTTC. It encodes CASSPRTDYEQYF.